The sample holds one count of the clone carrying this TCR beta chain. Naive CD45RA+ and memory CD45RA-negative subsets were split from CD4+ cells. The sample belongs to a study of shared clonotypes between healthy human individuals. Each sorted subset replicate got 200 ng genomic DNA, 30,000 or so genomes. Using immunoSEQ multiplex PCR, the repertoire was profiled, and TCRdb retains in-frame clones only, with some absent. The table shows 2 million to 2.5 million clones, with 80% to 95% occurring only once. Trimming took off 3 bases at V and 6 bases at J, with 15 bases between the two ends. Germline loops: CDR1 GTSNPN, CDR2 SVGIG (reference sequence). There are 14 residues in the CDR3.

The receptor was derived from a man between 18 and 35 years old in good health. Some clones in this sample may be carry-over from other donors' samples. The chain links TRBV30 to TRBJ2-1; the D is unclear. The source material was naive CD4+ T cells from PBMCs. Subset denoted: CD45RA+ positively selected. CDR3 nucleotides: TGTGCCTGGAGCCCCACCCCAAGTGCCAATGAGCAGTTCTTC. This codes for CAWSPTPSANEQFF.